This TCR beta chain was obtained from a study of T cell repertoires in cytomegalovirus infection. MiXCR was run by TCRdb on the reads, yielding one entry per CDR3 protein. Of about 770,000 distinct CDR3 sequences detected, 29% appear once; the ten largest clones hold around 13%. Study findings and constraints: CMV carriers having the relevant HLA were flagged by cumulative public TCR beta family frequency.

As to this clonotype: What it recognizes is unknown.

The sample was cultured CD8+ T cells from PBMCs, taken from culture after CMV antigen stimulation. This receptor was obtained from a human donor in good health (CMV status not recorded). Some clones in this sample may be carry-over from other donors' samples.

The CDR3 spells CASSDDPGQEAQYQPQHF. CDR3 DNA sequence: TGTGCCAGCAGCGACGATCCGGGACAGGAGGCCCAATATCAGCCCCAGCATTTT. The chain uses TRBV9 and TRBJ1-5, with 8 bases lining up with TRBD1. This CDR3 is built from 18 residues. Germline V gene data show CDR1 as SGDLS and CDR2 as YYNGEE. J lost 5 bases, V lost 3 bases, and 16 bases had no gene match.